The 29 T cell receptor beta chains presented below share a single source sample, sequenced in a study of cytomegalovirus exposure and HLA in healthy donors. Use of 60 Vbeta and 13 Jbeta primers characterized the PCR. Assay: immunoSEQ multiplex PCR; the TCRdb copy retains only in-frame clones and omits some. The table lists 150,000 to 200,000 clones, about three quarters of them singletons. Material: PBMCs. These receptors were taken from a young man in good health and CMV-seronegative.

V is TRBV28 and J is TRBJ1-1, with D uncertain. Germline V gene sequence: CDR1 MDHEN, CDR2 SYDVKM. This CDR3 region has 12 residues. The germline V and J ends were trimmed by 7 bases and 3 bases, with 9 bases remaining between them. Here the CDR3 DNA reads TGTGCCAGCATCCGGAGGGACACTGAAGCTTTCTTT. Protein product: CASIRRDTEAFF.

This chain joins TRBV2 and TRBJ2-2; 9 bases are shared with TRBD2. Germline CDR1 reads SNHLY; CDR2 reads FYNNEI. CDR3 length: 16 residues. V lost 2 bases to trimming and J lost 3 bases; unmatched junction nucleotides: 4. The CDR3, as DNA: TGTGCCAGCAGTGAATTAGGACTAGCGCACACCGGGGAGCTGTTTTTT. Amino acid sequence: CASSELGLAHTGELFF.

This clone was counted a few times. The chain joins TRBV7-9 to TRBJ1-4, with TRBD1 matching 9 bases. Germline-derived CDR1 and CDR2 are SEHNR and FQNEAQ (reference sequence). V lost 5 bases, J lost 5 bases, and 6 bases stayed unmatched. The CDR3 length is 15 residues. The CDR3 nucleotides read TGTGCCAGCAGCCCGGGACAGGGAAAGAATGAAAAACTGTTTTTT. Translation: CASSPGQGKNEKLFF.

The V and J genes are TRBV5-6 and TRBJ2-3, with TRBD2 matching 13 bases. The CDR3 covers 16 residues. CDR1 is SGHDT, CDR2 YYEEEE, per germline. The V segment lost 3 bases and the J segment 2 bases; nucleotides outside the gene matches: 3. The CDR3: CASSWTSGRYTDTQYF. For the CDR3, the DNA is TGTGCCAGCAGCTGGACTAGCGGGAGATACACAGATACGCAGTATTTT. The full variable domain, its missing parts supplied by reference TRBV5-6 and TRBJ2-3, is DAGVTQSPTHLIKTRGQQVTLRCSPKSGHDTVSWYQQALGQGPQFIFQYYEEEERQRGNFPDRFSGHQFPNYSSELNVNALLLGDSALYLCASSWTSGRYTDTQYFGPGTRLTVL.

The gene calls are TRBV10-3 and TRBJ1-1; D gene uncertain. The CDR3 runs to 15 residues. Germline assignment: CDR1 ENHRY and CDR2 SYGVKD. V gave up 0 bases and J gave up 0 bases, with 8 bases separating them. The CDR3 region is CAISESTAMNTEAFF. The CDR3 region has the DNA TGTGCCATCAGTGAGTCAACAGCCATGAACACTGAAGCTTTCTTT.

The rearrangement links TRBV7-9 to TRBJ2-3; no reliable D call. V was shortened by 5 bases and J by 1 base, with 13 bases between the two germline ends. In germline, CDR1 is SEHNR, CDR2 FQNEAQ (reference sequence). The CDR3 is 15 amino acids. The CDR3 coding sequence is TGTGCCAGCAGCCCTGGTGCGTTTGGCACAGATACGCAGTATTTT. Amino acid sequence: CASSPGAFGTDTQYF. Full variable domain (missing parts from reference TRBV7-9 and TRBJ2-3): DTGVSQNPRHKITKRGQNVTFRCDPISEHNRLYWYRQTLGQGPEFLTYFQNEAQLEKSRLLSDRFSAERPKGSFSTLEIQRTEQGDSAMYLCASSPGAFGTDTQYFGPGTRLTVL.

The V and J genes are TRBV28 and TRBJ2-5; maybe TRBD1 (5 bases). Trimming cost V 4 bases and J 7 bases, with 7 bases left between them. Germline CDR1 MDHEN, CDR2 SYDVKM. The CDR3 has 11 residues. The CDR3 nucleotides read TGTGCCAGCAGTTCTACAGGGACCCAGTACTTC. This encodes CASSSTGTQYF.

This clone showed up just a few times. This chain connects TRBV28 to TRBJ2-1; D may be TRBD1 (5 bases). Trimming left V 7 bases short and J 2 bases short, with 12 bases between. The germline V gene has CDR1 MDHEN and CDR2 SYDVKM. This CDR3 spans 14 amino acids. For the CDR3, the DNA is TGTGCCAGCACCCTCCCAGGGCCCTACAATGAGCAGTTCTTC. Translated: CASTLPGPYNEQFF.

The chain couples TRBV10-3 to TRBJ1-2, with a tentative D call TRBD1 (5 bases). This CDR3 has 14 residues. V was cut by 6 bases and J by 4 bases, with 15 bases left in between. CDR1 is ENHRY, CDR2 SYGVKD, per germline. The CDR3 DNA sequence: TGTGCCATCAGCACCCAGGGAGGATCCTATGGCTACACCTTC. Translated, it gives CAISTQGGSYGYTF.

The V call is TRBV19, the J call TRBJ1-2; no clear D. Trimming removed 6 bases at V and 5 bases at J, with 7 bases between. Germline V gene sequence: CDR1 LNHDA, CDR2 SQIVND (reference sequence). CDR3 length equals 11 residues. CDR3 nucleotide sequence: TGTGCCAGTAGGAGGGCTTATGGCTACACCTTC. Protein product: CASRRAYGYTF.

V gene TRBV9 combines with J gene TRBJ2-5; 12 bases line up with TRBD2. Trimming removed 4 bases from V and 1 base from J; junction bases left unmatched: 5. The CDR3 runs 16 residues. Per germline, CDR1 SGDLS and CDR2 YYNGEE. DNA for the CDR3: TGTGCCAGCAGCAAGACTAGCGGGAGTAGCCAAGAGACCCAGTACTTC. It codes for CASSKTSGSSQETQYF.

The CDR3 region has the DNA TGTGCCAGCAGTCTCAGCCAGGGAAACCAAGAGACCCAGTACTTC. Its translation: CASSLSQGNQETQYF. This rearrangement joins TRBV28 to TRBJ2-5, with D possibly matching TRBD1 (5 bases). The CDR3 covers 15 residues. V was clipped by 5 bases and J by 0 bases, with 13 bases between them. Germline V lookup: CDR1 MDHEN, CDR2 SYDVKM.

The V and J genes are TRBV28 and TRBJ2-7, with D possibly matching TRBD2 (6 bases). V was pared by 8 bases and J by 1 base, with 12 bases between. The V gene's germline CDR1 is MDHEN and CDR2 SYDVKM. The CDR3 is made up of 13 amino acids. CDR3 sequence reads: CASAGPGSYEQYF. The CDR3 DNA follows: TGTGCCAGCGCGGGACCGGGGTCCTACGAGCAGTACTTC. Variable domain in full (rest from reference TRBV28 and TRBJ2-7): DVKVTQSSRYLVKRTGEKVFLECVQDMDHENMFWYRQDPGLGLRLIYFSYDVKMKEKGDIPEGYSVSREKKERFSLILESASTNQTSMYLCASAGPGSYEQYFGPGTRLTVT.

The rearrangement links TRBV21-1 to TRBJ2-7; TRBD2, the table's D call, lacks a check against the DNA. TRBV21-1 is a pseudogene segment. CDR3 length: 13 amino acids. CDR3 sequence (DNA): TGTGCCAGTCCACTTCGGGGAGCATACGAGCAGTACTTC. It specifies CASPLRGAYEQYF.

In this sample, this clone turned up a few times. The rearrangement links TRBV10-3 to TRBJ1-2; D possibly corresponds to TRBD1 (6 bases). The germline CDR1 and CDR2 sequences are ENHRY and SYGVKD. The CDR3 loop spans 12 amino acids. V was pared by 6 bases and J by 8 bases, with 13 bases between. CDR3 coding DNA: TGTGCCATCAGATTACAGGGATACGGCTACACCTTC. Protein sequence: CAIRLQGYGYTF.

This chain joins TRBV9 and TRBJ2-3; 9 bases map to TRBD2. Germline V gives CDR1 SGDLS, CDR2 YYNGEE. The J segment lost 5 bases and the V segment lost 1 base, leaving 8 bases of the junction unmatched. This CDR3 spans 16 amino acids. The CDR3 DNA follows: TGTGCCAGCAGCGTATATGGGGAGCGGGGGGAAGATACGCAGTATTTT. Encoded protein: CASSVYGERGEDTQYF.

This chain joins TRBV7-8 and TRBJ2-2, with D tentatively TRBD1 (5 bases). CDR3 length equals 17 residues. Trimming cost V 2 bases and J 7 bases, with 20 bases left between them. Per the germline V gene, CDR1 is SGHVS and CDR2 is FQNEAQ. In DNA form, the CDR3 reads TGTGCCAGCAGCTTACTCTCCAGTGTAGGGGTCAGCGGGGAGCTGTTTTTT. Protein: CASSLLSSVGVSGELFF.

The DNA of the CDR3 is TGTGCCAGTACCTCGACAGGGGCCAATGAGCAGTTCTTC. It translates to CASTSTGANEQFF. J is TRBJ2-1 and V is TRBV19; 8 nucleotides line up with TRBD1. Germline CDR1 is LNHDA and CDR2 is SQIVND (reference sequence). Trimming cost V 7 bases and J 6 bases; bases outside gene matches: 5. CDR3 length equals 13 residues.

The genes are TRBV7-8 and TRBJ1-1; no firm D call. Trimming removed 1 base at V and 0 bases at J, with 9 bases between. The CDR3 runs 15 residues. From germline, CDR1 is SGHVS and CDR2 FQNEAQ. CDR3 region: CASSLDPGMNTEAFF. As DNA, the CDR3 is TGTGCCAGCAGCTTAGATCCAGGCATGAACACTGAAGCTTTCTTT.

The chain links TRBV21-1 to TRBJ2-1; TRBD2 is the table's D call and was not checked against the DNA. TRBV21-1 is shown as a pseudogene. The CDR3 has 17 residues. CDR3 DNA: TGTGCCAGCAGCAGAACACTAGCGGGGGGCCCGCCCAATGAGCAGTTCTTC. It translates to CASSRTLAGGPPNEQFF.

The genes are TRBV19 and TRBJ2-3, with no clear D. From germline, CDR1 is LNHDA and CDR2 SQIVND (reference sequence). The V end lost 3 bases, the J end lost 0 bases, and 7 bases lay between the germline ends. CDR3 length: 14 residues. The CDR3 loop reads CASSIGSSTDTQYF. In nucleotides, the CDR3 is TGTGCCAGTAGTATCGGGTCGAGCACAGATACGCAGTATTTT.

The chain uses TRBV7-8 and TRBJ2-3; D is uncertain. The CDR3 consists of 16 residues. From germline, CDR1 is SGHVS and CDR2 FQNEAQ. V lost 4 bases and J lost 3, with 17 bases in between. Here the CDR3 DNA reads TGTGCCAGCAGCTGGGCATTTTCAGGTGGAACAGATACGCAGTATTTT. This sequence encodes CASSWAFSGGTDTQYF.

The gene calls are TRBV27 and TRBJ1-6, with 7 bases lining up with TRBD1. CDR3 length: 13 amino acids. Germline V CDR1 and CDR2: MNHEY, SMNVEV (reference sequence). J gave up 9 bases and V 6 bases, and 5 bases lay outside the gene matches. CDR3 protein: CASSLRGLSPLHF. The CDR3 DNA reads TGTGCCAGCAGCTTAAGGGGGCTTTCACCCCTCCACTTT.

The chain links TRBV14 to TRBJ2-5, with 7 bases matching TRBD2. Trimming cost V 3 bases and J 5 bases; bases outside gene matches: 9. This CDR3 region has 15 residues. CDR1 is SGHDN and CDR2 is FVKESK in the germline V gene. The CDR3 is CASSHRVPGGETQYF. CDR3 DNA: TGTGCCAGCAGCCATCGCGTCCCGGGGGGTGAGACCCAGTACTTC.

The sample holds a few counts of this clone. CDR3 bases: TGTGCCAGTATCTCGGTGATTTCTGGCAATGAGCAGTTCTTC. Translated, it gives CASISVISGNEQFF. The chain is built from TRBV19 and TRBJ2-1; no firm D call. Per germline, CDR1 LNHDA and CDR2 SQIVND (reference sequence). This CDR3 has 14 residues. V dropped 7 bases and J dropped 6 bases, with 16 bases sitting between them.

The sample holds one count of this clone. DNA of the CDR3: TGTGCCAGCAGCATCCGGGACTACAATGAGCAGTTCTTC. Translation gives CASSIRDYNEQFF. V gene TRBV5-6 combines with J gene TRBJ2-1; D is perhaps TRBD2 (5 bases). Germline CDR1 SGHDT, CDR2 YYEEEE. Trimming cost V 4 bases and J 3 bases, with 8 bases left between them. This CDR3 has 13 amino acids.

On this clone itself: Because the CDR3's place on the DNA is in doubt, the DNA is left out and the CDR3 is given as listed by TCRdb. The V and J genes are TRBV19 and TRBJ1-2. Germline V gene sequence: CDR1 LNHDA, CDR2 SQIVND (reference sequence). The CDR3 is made up of 12 amino acids, end residues included. This CDR3 reads CASSAIFGSGTF.

The genes are TRBV18 and TRBJ1-5, with 9 nucleotides matching TRBD1. CDR3 size: 15 residues. The germline gives CDR1 KGHSH, CDR2 LQKENI. Germline trimming cut 4 bases from V and 7 bases from J; bases unmatched to any gene: 8. The CDR3 sequence: CASSRGTGQKQPQHF. The DNA for the CDR3 is TGTGCCAGCTCACGCGGGACAGGGCAGAAGCAGCCCCAGCATTTT.

This clone was counted a few times. The V gene is TRBV5-4, the J gene TRBJ1-1; D possibly corresponds to TRBD1 (6 bases). Trimming removed 5 bases at V and 11 bases at J, with 16 bases between. Germline CDR1 reads SGHNT; CDR2 reads YYREEE (reference sequence). The CDR3 runs to 12 residues. CDR3 region: CASSSWQGQAFF. The CDR3 region has the DNA TGTGCCAGCAGTAGTTGGCAGGGGCAGGCTTTCTTT.